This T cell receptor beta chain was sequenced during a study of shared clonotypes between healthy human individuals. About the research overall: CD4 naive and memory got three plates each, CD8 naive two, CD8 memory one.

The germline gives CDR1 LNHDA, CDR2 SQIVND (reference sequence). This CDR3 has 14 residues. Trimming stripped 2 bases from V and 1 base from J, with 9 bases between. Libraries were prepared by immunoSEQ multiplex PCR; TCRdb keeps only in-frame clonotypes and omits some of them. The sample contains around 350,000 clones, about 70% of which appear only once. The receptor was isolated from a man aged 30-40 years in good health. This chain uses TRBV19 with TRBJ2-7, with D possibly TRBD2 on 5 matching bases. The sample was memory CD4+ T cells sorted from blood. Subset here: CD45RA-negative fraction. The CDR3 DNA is TGTGCCAGTAGTATAACCACTAGTTCCTACGAGCAGTACTTC. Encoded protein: CASSITTSSYEQYF.